Following are 9 T cell receptor beta chains from one sample sequenced in a study of T cells in women clearing cervical HPV infection. The protocol was immunoSEQ multiplex PCR, while the TCRdb copy is restricted to in-frame clones and leaves out a portion. This repertoire includes about 25,000 clones. Sample: blood buffy coat. These receptors all stem from a woman between 18 and 69 years old with a cervical HPV16 infection that either progressed to CIN3+ or cleared (not recorded which).

As for this clone: One junction end disagrees with the germline gene, perhaps due to a read error. Read sequence stops 3 residues before the CDR3 end, and the germline J gene provides the missing end. This chain links TRBV4-2 with TRBJ1-6, with a weak D call TRBD1 (6 bases). CDR3 length: 16 amino acids. Germline values: CDR1 LGHNA, CDR2 YNFKEQ. This CDR3 reads CASSQELDSGGSPLHF. The covered CDR3 bases are TGCGCCAGCAGCCAAGAATTGGACAGCGGCGGATCACCC.

Remarks on this clone: The read ends 3 residues early relative to the CDR3; the germline J gene fills the gap. The chain couples TRBV9 to TRBJ2-3; D may be TRBD2 (7 bases). Trimming removed 2 bases at V and 0 bases at J, with 13 bases between. CDR1 SGDLS and CDR2 YYNGEE come from the germline V gene. The CDR3 contains 16 residues. CDR3 bases read: TGTGCCAGCAGCGTCGAAGGGGGGGCTAGCACAGATACG. Translation gives CASSVEGGASTDT. The full-length CDR3 reads as CASSVEGGASTDTQYF.

Regarding this clone: The read terminates 3 residues before the CDR3 end, so the remaining end is supplied by the germline J gene. This chain links TRBV7-2 with TRBJ2-7; perhaps TRBD1 as D (6 bases). The V gene's germline CDR1 is SGHTA and CDR2 FQGNSA. The CDR3 length is 12 residues. V lost 4 bases, J lost 6 bases, and 10 bases lay in between. CDR3 residues: CASSSRGVEQYF. The covered CDR3 bases are TGTGCCAGCAGCTCCAGGGGAGTCGAG.

A remark on this clone: With the read ending 3 residues before the CDR3 end, the germline J gene is used to fill in that end. This chain connects TRBV14 to TRBJ1-2; the D gene is possibly TRBD1 (5 bases). Germline CDR1 is SGHDN and CDR2 is FVKESK. CDR3 length equals 14 residues. The part of the CDR3 DNA that was read is TGTGCCAGCAGCCAGAATTATGGGGACTCCGGC. Translation gives CASSQNYGDSG. The full CDR3 protein is CASSQNYGDSGYTF.

Its frequency marks this clone as medium-sized. The read ends 3 residues before the CDR3 terminus; that terminus is restored from the germline J gene. The genes are TRBV6-2 or TRBV6-3 and TRBJ2-7; 8 bases agree with TRBD2. The CDR3 is 15 residues long. The germline gives CDR1 MNHEY, CDR2 SVGEGT. V was clipped by 2 bases and J by 0 bases; unmatched bases: 3. The sequenced CDR3 bases are TGTGCCAGCAGTTACGCGGGGGGCACCTCCTACGAG. This gives the protein CASSYAGGTSYE. The CDR3 in its entirety is CASSYAGGTSYEQYF.

Of note for this clone: The read is 3 residues too short to cover the CDR3 end, so that end is filled in from the germline J gene. J is TRBJ1-2 and V is TRBV20-1; 9 bases line up with TRBD1. The trim removed 6 bases at V and 5 bases at J, leaving 10 bases unmatched. Germline V CDR1 and CDR2: DFQATT, SNEGSKA (reference sequence). CDR3 length: 14 amino acids. CDR3 in amino acids: CSAEPGQGRYGYTF. CDR3 DNA, as far as it was read: TGCAGTGCAGAACCGGGACAGGGAAGATATGGC.

A remark on this clone: The read terminates 3 residues ahead of where the CDR3 ends, so the germline J gene completes it. The chain uses TRBV5-1 and TRBJ2-7; maybe TRBD1 (5 bases). V was trimmed by 5 bases and J by 1 base, leaving 7 bases between them. The CDR3 consists of 12 residues. Germline V CDR1 and CDR2: SGHRS, YFSETQ. The DNA read from the CDR3 is TGCGCCAGCAGGACAGATTCCTACGAG. It encodes CASRTDSYE. The entire CDR3 protein is CASRTDSYEQYF.

In the case of this clone: The read ends 3 residues early relative to the CDR3; the germline J gene fills the gap. J is TRBJ2-4 and V is TRBV7-2, with D unclear. This CDR3 comprises 14 residues. The germline V gene encodes CDR1 SGHTA and CDR2 FQGNSA. CDR3 sequence reads: CASSLATRSYGQYF. The CDR3 bases that were read are TGTGCCAGCAGCTTAGCGACCAGGTCTTATGGT.

On this clone itself: The read terminates 3 residues ahead of where the CDR3 ends, so the germline J gene completes it. The gene calls are TRBV13 and TRBJ2-3; weak D call: TRBD1 (5 bases). V was pared by 5 bases and J by 0 bases, with 9 bases between. The germline CDR1 and CDR2 sequences are PRHDT and FYEKMQ (reference sequence). The CDR3 runs 14 residues. The CDR3 loop is CASSGAQSTDTQYF. Partial CDR3 DNA: TGTGCCAGCAGCGGGGCACAGAGCACAGATACG. Supplemented by reference TRBV13 and TRBJ2-3, the full variable domain reads AAGVIQSPRHLIKEKRETATLKCYPIPRHDTVYWYQQGPGQDPQFLISFYEKMQSDKGSIPDRFSAQQFSDYHSELNMSSLELGDSALYFCASSGAQSTDTQYFGPGTRLTVL.